The 21 T cell receptor beta chains below were found in one sample sequenced in a study of cytomegalovirus exposure and HLA in healthy donors. Primers: 60 Vbeta forward and 13 Jbeta reverse. Assay: immunoSEQ multiplex PCR; the TCRdb copy retains only in-frame clones and omits some. The top ten clones hold 10% to 15% of a sample with 150,000 or so clones, about 80% of them seen once. Sequenced material: PBMCs. These receptors all stem from a man between 40 and 49 years old in good health and CMV-seropositive.

This clone was counted once. The same CDR3 is also encoded by other DNA sequences in this sample. This chain links TRBV6-1 with TRBJ1-2; no clear D. The germline V gene has CDR1 MNHNS and CDR2 SASEGT. Trimming shortened V by 3 bases and J by 4 bases, and 6 bases separated the two germline ends. The CDR3 has 12 residues. The CDR3 sequence is CASSEGGYGYTF. The CDR3 coding sequence is TGTGCCAGCAGTGAGGGAGGCTATGGCTACACCTTC.

J is TRBJ1-4 and V is TRBV7-9; no reliable D call. The CDR3 covers 12 residues. The germline CDR1 and CDR2 sequences are SEHNR and FQNEAQ (reference sequence). V lost 5 bases and J lost 6, with 7 bases in between. CDR3: CASSLLYEKLFF. The CDR3 DNA follows: TGTGCCAGCAGCCTACTTTATGAAAAACTGTTTTTT.

V gene TRBV30 combines with J gene TRBJ2-3; 11 bases fit TRBD2. V gave up 8 bases and J gave up 5 bases; unmatched junction bases: 12. Germline CDR1 is GTSNPN and CDR2 is SVGIG (reference sequence). The CDR3 runs to 15 residues. The CDR3 DNA reads as TGTGCCCAGAAACTAGCGGGAGACGTTGGAGATACGCAGTATTTT. Protein: CAQKLAGDVGDTQYF.

This chain uses TRBV7-6 with TRBJ2-3; TRBD2 matches 14 bases. Germline V gene data show CDR1 as SGHVS and CDR2 as FNYEAQ. CDR3 length equals 17 residues. Losses at the gene ends were 6 bases for V and 2 bases for J; bases not matched to a gene: 7. The CDR3 is CASSSGLAGGLTDTQYF. As DNA, the CDR3 is TGTGCCAGCAGTTCTGGACTAGCGGGAGGTCTCACAGATACGCAGTATTTT.

This chain connects TRBV15 to TRBJ2-3; 14 nucleotides agree with TRBD2. After removal of 4 bases from V and 1 base from J, the junction contained 1 base not matched to a gene. There are 16 residues in the CDR3. Germline assignment: CDR1 LNHNV and CDR2 YYDKDF (reference sequence). The CDR3 DNA is TGTGCCACCAGCACGGGACTAGCGGGAGGCACAGATACGCAGTATTTT. Its translation is CATSTGLAGGTDTQYF.

Concerning this clone itself: The sample carries other DNA sequences with the same CDR3. V and J are TRBV5-1 and TRBJ1-2; D may be TRBD1 (5 bases). Germline V gene sequence: CDR1 SGHRS, CDR2 YFSETQ. Trimming stripped 5 bases from V and 6 bases from J, with 20 bases between. The CDR3 is 15 residues long. CDR3 nucleotides: TGCGCCAGCAGTGGTTCAGGGACCGGAGGGGATGGCTACACCTTC. Translation gives CASSGSGTGGDGYTF. Variable domain in full (rest from reference TRBV5-1 and TRBJ1-2): KAGVTQTPRYLIKTRGQQVTLSCSPISGHRSVSWYQQTPGQGLQFLFEYFSETQRNKGNFPGRFSGRQFSNSRSEMNVSTLELGDSALYLCASSGSGTGGDGYTFGSGTRLTVV.

A single count supports this clone. This chain links TRBV19 with TRBJ2-1; TRBD2 aligns across 14 bases. The V gene end was trimmed by 7 bases and the J gene end by 2 bases; junction bases not matched to a gene: 7. This CDR3 comprises 17 residues. Germline loops: CDR1 LNHDA, CDR2 SQIVND (reference sequence). The CDR3, as DNA: TGTGCCAGTAATCCCGGACTAGCGGGAGGCACCTACAATGAGCAGTTCTTC. It is translated as CASNPGLAGGTYNEQFF.

CDR3 amino acids: CASSDRVANQPQHF. CDR3 DNA: TGTGCCAGCAGTGACAGGGTAGCAAATCAGCCCCAGCATTTT. The chain employs TRBV2 and TRBJ1-5; tentative D call: TRBD1 (5 bases). The germline V gene encodes CDR1 SNHLY and CDR2 FYNNEI. V lost 3 bases, J lost 4 bases, and 10 bases lay in between. The CDR3 extends over 14 amino acids. Looking up the rest from reference TRBV2 and TRBJ1-5 gives the full variable domain: EPEVTQTPSHQVTQMGQEVILRCVPISNHLYFYWYRQILGQKVEFLVSFYNNEISEKSEIFDDQFSVERPDGSNFTLKIRSTKLEDSAMYFCASSDRVANQPQHFGDGTRLSIL.

This rearrangement joins TRBV27 to TRBJ2-3; D possibly corresponds to TRBD2 (6 bases). This CDR3 has 16 amino acids. Trimming cost V 5 bases and J 5 bases, with 20 bases left between them. In germline, CDR1 is MNHEY, CDR2 SMNVEV (reference sequence). CDR3 nucleotide sequence: TGTGCCAGCAGTCCTCCAGCGGGTCCAGGTAGAGATACGCAGTATTTT. Amino acids: CASSPPAGPGRDTQYF.

This chain uses TRBV28 with TRBJ1-4; D gene unclear. Trimming pared 6 bases from V and 8 bases from J, leaving 13 bases between. Germline V lookup: CDR1 MDHEN, CDR2 SYDVKM. The CDR3 covers 13 residues. CDR3 residues: CASRRTREEKLFF. The CDR3 nucleotides are TGTGCCAGCAGGAGGACGAGGGAAGAAAAACTGTTTTTT.

The gene calls are TRBV19 and TRBJ1-1; the D is unclear. The V and J ends lost 5 bases and 1 base respectively, with 8 bases between them. Per germline, CDR1 LNHDA and CDR2 SQIVND (reference sequence). CDR3 length equals 13 residues. The CDR3 here is CASSWAENTEAFF. The DNA of the CDR3 is TGTGCCAGTAGTTGGGCAGAGAACACTGAAGCTTTCTTT.

This clone was observed a few times. The rearrangement uses TRBV7-8 and TRBJ2-7; 10 positions match TRBD1. Germline V CDR1 and CDR2: SGHVS, FQNEAQ. This CDR3 is built from 12 residues. V shed 10 bases and J 7 bases; nucleotides not matched to a gene: 7. Here the CDR3 reads CATRQGAEEQYF. In nucleotides, the CDR3 is TGTGCCACGCGACAGGGGGCAGAAGAGCAGTACTTC.

The rearrangement links TRBV5-1 to TRBJ2-5; a possible D gene is TRBD1 (5 bases). The J call is doubtful: the DNA matches TRBJ2-7 better. Germline V gives CDR1 SGHRS, CDR2 YFSETQ. CDR3 length: 14 residues. CDR3 amino acids: CASSLAGRVDEQYF. CDR3 bases: TGCGCCAGCAGCTTGGCCGGCAGGGTCGACGAGCAGTACTTC.

The chain joins TRBV7-2 to TRBJ2-5; TRBD1 might be the D (5 bases). Deletions cut 5 bases from V and 4 bases from J, with 14 bases between. CDR3 size: 14 residues. Germline V CDR1 and CDR2: SGHTA, FQGNSA. CDR3 coding DNA: TGTGCCAGCAGCGATCCAGGGCGCGGAGAGACCCAGTACTTC. The encoded protein is CASSDPGRGETQYF.

The chain couples TRBV7-8 to TRBJ2-1; D is unclear. Trimming removed 5 bases from V and 12 bases from J, with 14 bases in between. The germline CDR1 and CDR2 sequences are SGHVS and FQNEAQ. The CDR3 runs 12 residues. CDR3 bases: TGTGCCAGCAGCCTACCTGGAGTGAGGCAGTTCTTC. Translation: CASSLPGVRQFF.

Here the CDR3 DNA reads TGTGCCAGCAGTCCACCGGGGACTTTTTACAATGAGCAGTTCTTC. Encoded protein: CASSPPGTFYNEQFF. This chain joins TRBV28 and TRBJ2-1, with D tentatively TRBD2 (6 bases). The germline CDR1 and CDR2 sequences are MDHEN and SYDVKM. The germline V and J ends were trimmed by 5 bases and 4 bases, with 15 bases remaining between them. CDR3 length equals 15 residues.

This clone was picked up one time. The chain links TRBV13 to TRBJ1-1, with 7 bases matching TRBD1. CDR3 length equals 14 residues. V lost 1 base and J lost 6; bases outside the gene matches: 5. From germline, CDR1 is PRHDT and CDR2 FYEKMQ (reference sequence). CDR3 protein: CASSLEGAVAEAFF. In DNA, the CDR3 is TGTGCCAGCAGCTTAGAGGGGGCTGTGGCTGAAGCTTTCTTT.

CDR3 region: CASSSGQRETQYF. CDR3 bases: TGTGCCAGCTCATCGGGACAGAGGGAGACCCAGTACTTC. The chain links TRBV18 to TRBJ2-5; 7 nucleotides match TRBD1. Unmatched junction bases numbered 5, after V lost 5 bases and J lost 5 bases. CDR1 KGHSH and CDR2 LQKENI come from the germline V gene. The CDR3 contains 13 residues.

The J gene is TRBJ1-1, the V gene TRBV9, with TRBD1 as a possible D gene (5 bases). The CDR3 consists of 14 residues. The V and J ends lost 3 bases and 7 bases respectively, with 16 bases between them. Germline CDR1 and CDR2: SGDLS and YYNGEE. The CDR3 here is CASSGRDLISEAFF. CDR3 in DNA: TGTGCCAGCAGCGGCAGGGATCTGATCAGTGAAGCTTTCTTT. Full variable domain (rest looked up from reference TRBV9 and TRBJ1-1): DSGVTQTPKHLITATGQRVTLRCSPRSGDLSVYWYQQSLDQGLQFLIQYYNGEERAKGNILERFSAQQFPDLHSELNLSSLELGDSALYFCASSGRDLISEAFFGQGTRLTVV.

The chain combines TRBV1 with TRBJ2-2; TRBD2 is taken as the D call from the table, unchecked against the DNA. TRBV1 constitutes a pseudogene. The CDR3 is made up of 16 amino acids. The CDR3 bases are TGCACCAGCAGCCAGGGGAGGCGGGCGGGGGTCGAGGAGCTGTTTTTT. This gives the protein CTSSQGRRAGVEELFF.

The chain links TRBV7-9 to TRBJ1-5; 9 bases fit TRBD1. CDR1 and CDR2 from the germline V gene are SEHNR and FQNEAQ (reference sequence). V shed 5 bases and J 6 bases; nucleotides not matched to a gene: 8. This CDR3 has 15 amino acids. The CDR3 reads CASSLDRGGSQPQHF. The CDR3 DNA reads TGTGCCAGCAGCCTGGACAGGGGTGGGAGTCAGCCCCAGCATTTT.